The present T cell receptor (beta chain) was sequenced within a study of T cells after yellow fever vaccination. V lost 7 bases and J lost 6, with 9 bases in between. The CDR3 is made up of 12 amino acids. TCRdb ran MiXCR on the 5' RACE reads and lists one entry per CDR3 protein. The repertoire has 300,000 to 350,000 distinct CDR3 sequences, approximately 3.9% of them found once; the top ten carry roughly 26%. Only a few counts were recorded for this clonotype. The clonotype was recovered from a man aged 18 to 30 who received the YFV17D yellow fever vaccine. V usage is TRBV23-1 and J usage is TRBJ2-2; unclear D gene. TRBV23-1 belongs to the ORF category, with a function that is uncertain. The specimen comprised PBMCs, sampled 5 days after the yellow fever booster vaccination. The CDR3 region is CASTPRPGELFF. The CDR3 DNA sequence: TGCGCCAGCACGCCTCGACCCGGGGAGCTGTTTTTT.